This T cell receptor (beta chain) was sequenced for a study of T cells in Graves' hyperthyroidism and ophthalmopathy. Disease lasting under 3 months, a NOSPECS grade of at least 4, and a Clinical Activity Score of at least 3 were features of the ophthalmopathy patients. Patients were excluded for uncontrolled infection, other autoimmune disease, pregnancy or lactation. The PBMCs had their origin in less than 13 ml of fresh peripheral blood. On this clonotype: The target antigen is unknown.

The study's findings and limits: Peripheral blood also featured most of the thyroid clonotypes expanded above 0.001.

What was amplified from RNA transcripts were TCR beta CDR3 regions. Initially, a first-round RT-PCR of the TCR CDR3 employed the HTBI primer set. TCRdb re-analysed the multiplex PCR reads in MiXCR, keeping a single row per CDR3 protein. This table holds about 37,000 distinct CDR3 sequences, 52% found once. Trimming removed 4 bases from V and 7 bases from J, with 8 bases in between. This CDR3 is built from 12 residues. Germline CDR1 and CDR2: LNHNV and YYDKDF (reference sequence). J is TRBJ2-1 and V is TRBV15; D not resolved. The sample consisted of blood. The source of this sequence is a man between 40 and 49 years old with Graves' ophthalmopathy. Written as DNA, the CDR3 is TGTGCCACCAGCAATGGGCTAAATGAGCAGTTCTTC. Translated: CATSNGLNEQFF.